A single sample is the source of the 25 T cell receptor beta chains below, sequenced in a study of CD8+CD57+ T cells in acquired aplastic anemia. TCR beta VDJ and CDR3 profiling used genomic DNA as template. Each CDR3 protein gets one entry after TCRdb re-called the reads with MiXCR. The table records about half a million distinct CDR3 sequences, less than 35% of them present only once. Whoever was chosen for sequencing had shown CD8+CD57+ cell expansion by flow cytometry. The specimen was sorted CD4+, CD8+, or CD8+CD57+ T cells (not recorded which) from PBMCs. The receptors shown here come from a human donor with aplastic anemia.

This clonotype was detected a few times. The chain couples TRBV7-2 to TRBJ2-7; D might be TRBD2 (5 bases). V was shortened by 5 bases and J by 9 bases, with 17 bases between the two germline ends. The length of the CDR3 is 13 residues. Per germline, CDR1 SGHTA and CDR2 FQGNSA. CDR3 nucleotides: TGTGCCAGCAGCCCCGGGATTCTGTGGGGGCAGTACTTC. This encodes CASSPGILWGQYF.

This clonotype occurred many times. This chain uses TRBV19 with TRBJ1-1; 8 nucleotides match TRBD1. V was clipped by 6 bases and J by 5 bases; unmatched bases: 14. CDR3 size: 16 residues. Germline loops: CDR1 LNHDA, CDR2 SQIVND (reference sequence). The CDR3 loop reads CASRGWRTGRSTEAFF. The DNA of the CDR3 is TGTGCCAGTAGGGGTTGGCGGACAGGGAGATCGACTGAAGCTTTCTTT.

On this clonotype itself: Mismatch with germline at one junction end may stem from a read error. The chain has TRBV7-9 and TRBJ2-2; tentative D call: TRBD2 (6 bases). This CDR3 comprises 14 residues. Germline V gene sequence: CDR1 SEHNR, CDR2 FQNEAQ (reference sequence). In nucleotides, the CDR3 is TGTGCCAGCAGCTTAGATGCTACCACCGGGGGGCTGTTTTTT. Amino acids: CASSLDATTGGLFF.

This clonotype ranks as medium-sized. The chain couples TRBV2 to TRBJ2-3; 10 nucleotides line up with TRBD2. J gave up 6 bases and V 6 bases, and 9 bases lay outside the gene matches. The germline V gene encodes CDR1 SNHLY and CDR2 FYNNEI. There are 15 residues in the CDR3. This chain's CDR3 is CASSASGSEVDTQYF. The CDR3 DNA reads as TGTGCCAGCAGCGCTAGCGGGAGTGAAGTTGATACGCAGTATTTT.

This chain uses TRBV30 with TRBJ2-1; D is ambiguous. V lost 4 bases and J lost 4, with 8 bases in between. Germline lookup yields CDR1 GTSNPN and CDR2 SVGIG (reference sequence). There are 12 residues in the CDR3. In DNA form, the CDR3 reads TGTGCCTGGACGGGTGCATACAATGAGCAGTTCTTC. This codes for CAWTGAYNEQFF.

This clonotype was detected ten times or more. The chain couples TRBV29-1 to TRBJ1-1; D is unresolved. CDR3 length equals 14 residues. Germline-derived CDR1 and CDR2 are SQVTM and ANQGSEA. V was shortened by 3 bases and J by 4 bases, with 15 bases between the two germline ends. The CDR3 reads CSVEVIGAVTEAFF. The CDR3 coding sequence is TGCAGCGTTGAGGTAATTGGTGCGGTCACTGAAGCTTTCTTT.

The rearrangement links TRBV19 to TRBJ1-3; D ambiguous. V was shortened by 9 bases and J by 0 bases, with 9 bases between the two germline ends. The CDR3 contains 13 residues. Germline CDR1 LNHDA, CDR2 SQIVND (reference sequence). In DNA, the CDR3 is TGTGCCAGCAGTTCCAACTCTGGAAACACCATATATTTT. This translates into CASSSNSGNTIYF. Full variable domain (outside the CDR3, taken from reference TRBV19 and TRBJ1-3): DGGITQSPKYLFRKEGQNVTLSCEQNLNHDAMYWYRQDPGQGLRLIYYSQIVNDFQKGDIAEGYSVSREKKESFPLTVTSAQKNPTAFYLCASSSNSGNTIYFGEGSWLTVV.

In its sample, this clonotype was seen a few times. The V and J genes are TRBV9 and TRBJ1-1, with TRBD1 as a possible D gene (6 bases). This CDR3 contains 17 residues. Germline CDR1 is SGDLS and CDR2 is YYNGEE. Trimming removed 0 bases from V and 5 bases from J, with 20 bases in between. The CDR3 loop reads CASSVDGTNLLGTEAFF. In DNA, the CDR3 is TGTGCCAGCAGCGTAGATGGGACAAACCTCTTGGGGACTGAAGCTTTCTTT.

As to this clonotype: A read error may explain this, as a much larger clone is one base away. The chain couples TRBV2 to TRBJ1-5; TRBD1 is a possible D gene (5 bases). Germline lookup yields CDR1 SNHLY and CDR2 FYNNEI. CDR3 length: 15 amino acids. V lost 6 bases, J lost 2 bases, and 14 bases lay in between. The CDR3 DNA is TGTGCCAGCAGGTCGGGGCAGGGTGGCAATCAGCCCCAGCATTTT. Protein product: CASRSGQGGNQPQHF.

This chain uses TRBV25-1 with TRBJ1-1; D is unresolved. The CDR3 consists of 13 residues. With 8 bases removed from V and 3 bases from J, the gap between germline ends came to 13 bases. In germline, CDR1 is MGHDK, CDR2 SYGVNS. The CDR3 protein is CASSPGGDTEAFF. The DNA for the CDR3 is TGTGCCAGCTCACCAGGCGGAGACACTGAAGCTTTCTTT. The whole variable domain, filled in from reference TRBV25-1 and TRBJ1-1, reads EADIYQTPRYLVIGTGKKITLECSQTMGHDKMYWYQQDPGMELHLIHYSYGVNSTEKGDLSSESTVSRIRTEHFPLTLESARPSHTSQYLCASSPGGDTEAFFGQGTRLTVV.

In its sample, this clonotype was seen many times. The V and J genes are TRBV20-1 and TRBJ2-7, with 9 bases matching TRBD1. V dropped 1 base and J dropped 3; count of bases not matched to a gene: 1. The germline V gene encodes CDR1 DFQATT and CDR2 SNEGSKA (reference sequence). The length of the CDR3 is 13 residues. The CDR3 is CSARVGQGYEQYF. CDR3 DNA: TGCAGTGCTAGAGTGGGACAGGGCTACGAGCAGTACTTC.

This clonotype was counted at least ten times. The chain links TRBV7-9 to TRBJ2-5; D is possibly TRBD2 (6 bases). The germline V gene has CDR1 SEHNR and CDR2 FQNEAQ (reference sequence). V lost 3 bases and J 5 bases, leaving 16 bases between the germline ends. The CDR3 covers 15 residues. CDR3: CASSFPGPREETQYF. Written as DNA, the CDR3 is TGTGCCAGCAGCTTTCCCGGGCCTCGGGAGGAGACCCAGTACTTC.

This clonotype was observed many times. The CDR3 region has the DNA TGTGCCAGTAGTAAACAGGTTAGGATGAACACTGAAGCTTTCTTT. Translation gives CASSKQVRMNTEAFF. This chain connects TRBV19 to TRBJ1-1; TRBD1 might be the D (5 bases). V lost 4 bases and J 0 bases, leaving 12 bases between the germline ends. Per the germline V gene, CDR1 is LNHDA and CDR2 is SQIVND (reference sequence). The CDR3 is made up of 15 amino acids.

Notes on this clonotype: Without the conserved terminal phenylalanine or tryptophan, this CDR3 likely stems from a read error. The chain carries TRBV7-9 and TRBJ1-1; no clear D gene. The CDR3 totals 13 residues. Germline V gives CDR1 SEHNR, CDR2 FQNEAQ (reference sequence). CDR3 in DNA: TGTGCCTGCAGCTACGGAGTGGGCACTGAAGCTTTCCTT. Translation gives CACSYGVGTEAFL.

In this sample, this clonotype turned up many times. The chain is built from TRBV12-3 or TRBV12-4 and TRBJ1-6; the D is unclear. V dropped 6 bases and J dropped 5 bases, with 5 bases sitting between them. This CDR3 contains 12 residues. This CDR3 is CASSRDNSPLHF. The CDR3 DNA reads TGTGCCAGCAGCCGCGATAATTCACCCCTCCACTTT.

This clonotype was observed at least ten times. The rearrangement joins TRBV7-2 to TRBJ2-7, with a possible D match to TRBD2 (5 bases). Germline assignment: CDR1 SGHTA and CDR2 FQGNSA. V was shortened by 3 bases and J by 6 bases, with 6 bases between the two germline ends. This CDR3 is 11 amino acids long. The CDR3 DNA follows: TGTGCCAGCAGCTTCACTAGCGAGCAGTACTTC. This codes for CASSFTSEQYF.

This clonotype was counted between two and nine times. This may be a read error: a much more frequent sequence differs by one nucleotide. This chain uses TRBV10-3 with TRBJ2-1, with 7 positions matching TRBD1. Looked up from germline, CDR1 is ENHRY and CDR2 is SYGVKD. The CDR3 length is 13 residues. CDR3 protein: CDMTGSLGNEQFF. CDR3 nucleotides: TGTGACATGACAGGGAGTTTAGGCAATGAGCAGTTCTTC.

With regard to this clonotype: A much larger clone differs from this one at a single base, so this may be a read error. The V call is TRBV15, the J call TRBJ1-4; D perhaps matches TRBD1 (5 bases). This CDR3 spans 14 amino acids. The germline V gene encodes CDR1 LNHNV and CDR2 YYDKDF (reference sequence). The CDR3 loop is CAASSVQGAEKLFF. In nucleotides, the CDR3 is TGTGCCGCCAGCAGCGTCCAGGGAGCCGAAAAACTGTTTTTT.

The chain uses TRBV5-1 and TRBJ1-6, with 7 bases identical to TRBD1. Unmatched junction bases numbered 7, after V lost 3 bases and J lost 7 bases. Germline values: CDR1 SGHRS, CDR2 YFSETQ. There are 15 residues in the CDR3. The CDR3 nucleotides read TGCGCCAGCAGCTCAGAGACAGGGCAAAATTCACCCCTCCACTTT. It is translated as CASSSETGQNSPLHF.

As DNA, the CDR3 is TGTGCCAGCAGCTTATTCCTTTCCGTCCCGGGAGGCTATGGCTACACCTTC. Translating gives CASSLFLSVPGGYGYTF. The genes are TRBV11-2 and TRBJ1-2, with no clear D. The CDR3 runs 17 residues. Trimming took off 2 bases at V and 4 bases at J, with 20 bases between the two ends. CDR1 and CDR2 (germline): SGHAT, FQNNGV.

V usage is TRBV24-1 and J usage is TRBJ2-1; 7 positions match TRBD1. This CDR3 region has 19 residues. Looked up from germline, CDR1 is KGHDR and CDR2 is SFDVKD. Losses at the gene ends were 5 bases for V and 5 bases for J; bases not matched to a gene: 20. The CDR3 loop is CATSGLTPGGRSLNNEQFF. The DNA for the CDR3 is TGTGCCACCAGTGGTTTAACCCCAGGGGGTCGGTCCTTAAACAATGAGCAGTTCTTC.

This clonotype was seen a handful of times. This rearrangement joins TRBV30 to TRBJ1-2; D may be TRBD1 (5 bases). Trimming removed 4 bases from V and 2 bases from J, with 17 bases in between. The CDR3 is 15 residues long. Germline V lookup: CDR1 GTSNPN, CDR2 SVGIG (reference sequence). The chain's CDR3 is CAWTPSGLLNYGYTF. DNA for the CDR3: TGTGCCTGGACACCTTCAGGGTTGCTCAACTATGGCTACACCTTC.

This clonotype was observed a few times. The V call is TRBV25-1, the J call TRBJ2-3, with TRBD1 matching over 8 bases. CDR1 MGHDK and CDR2 SYGVNS come from the germline V gene. The junction had 7 bases not matched to a gene; V was cut back by 6 bases and J by 2 bases. There are 15 residues in the CDR3. The DNA for the CDR3 is TGTGCCAGCAGCCGTCCGACAGGGGACACAGATACGCAGTATTTT. Protein sequence: CASSRPTGDTDTQYF.

The V call is TRBV6-5, the J call TRBJ1-2; D unresolved. V lost 3 bases and J lost 4, with 9 bases in between. Germline loops: CDR1 MNHEY, CDR2 SVGAGI. The CDR3 extends over 13 amino acids. CDR3 DNA: TGTGCCAGCAGTTATCGGATTTTCTATGGCTACACCTTC. Protein product: CASSYRIFYGYTF.

In this sample, this clonotype turned up many times. The chain has TRBV7-3 and TRBJ2-1; D not resolved. Trimming stripped 5 bases from V and 3 bases from J, with 8 bases between. The germline V gene has CDR1 SGHTA and CDR2 FQGTGA. The length of the CDR3 is 13 residues. This CDR3 is CASSATSYNEQFF. In DNA form, the CDR3 reads TGTGCCAGCAGCGCCACAAGCTACAATGAGCAGTTCTTC. Looking up the rest from reference TRBV7-3 and TRBJ2-1 gives the full variable domain: GAGVSQTPSNKVTEKGKYVELRCDPISGHTALYWYRQSLGQGPEFLIYFQGTGAADDSGLPNDRFFAVRPEGSVSTLKIQRTERGDSAVYLCASSATSYNEQFFGPGTRLTVL.